Below, 28 T cell receptor beta chains from the same sample are listed, as sequenced in a study of blood T cell repertoires in COVID-19. Assay: immunoSEQ multiplex PCR; the TCRdb copy retains only in-frame clones and omits some. This sample yields some 70,000 clones, of which approximately 80% are seen a single time; around 10% belongs to the top ten. The sample taken for sequencing was peripheral blood. These receptors originate from a woman in her forties or fifties with acute or convalescent COVID-19.

The J gene is TRBJ1-2, the V gene TRBV30, with no clear D. V lost 2 bases and J lost 5, with 6 bases in between. The V gene's germline CDR1 is GTSNPN and CDR2 SVGIG (reference sequence). This CDR3 is built from 11 residues. The CDR3 bases are TGTGCCTGGAGTAAGCGTTATGGCTACACCTTC. Translation gives CAWSKRYGYTF.

In its sample, this clone was seen once. The chain joins TRBV2 to TRBJ2-3, with TRBD2 matching over 7 bases. The CDR3 sequence is 14 residues long. J lost 4 bases, V lost 9 bases, and 10 bases had no gene match. The germline gives CDR1 SNHLY, CDR2 FYNNEI. This CDR3 reads CAREAGFIPDTQYF. In DNA form, the CDR3 reads TGTGCCAGAGAAGCGGGATTCATCCCAGATACGCAGTATTTT.

This clone has only a few counts. V gene TRBV7-9 combines with J gene TRBJ1-1, with no clear D. Per germline, CDR1 SEHNR and CDR2 FQNEAQ (reference sequence). There are 11 residues in the CDR3. The V end lost 5 bases, the J end lost 8 bases, and 9 bases lay between the germline ends. The CDR3: CASSLSGEAFF. Here the CDR3 DNA reads TGTGCCAGCAGCCTCTCGGGGGAAGCTTTCTTT.

The V gene is TRBV19, the J gene TRBJ2-2; TRBD1 agrees at 8 bases. In germline, CDR1 is LNHDA, CDR2 SQIVND (reference sequence). The CDR3 loop spans 17 amino acids. V was clipped by 5 bases and J by 4 bases; unmatched bases: 12. Written as DNA, the CDR3 is TGTGCCAGTAGTCCCAGAGGTCGGACAGGGACCACCGGGGAGCTGTTTTTT. This codes for CASSPRGRTGTTGELFF.

The chain links TRBV2 to TRBJ2-3; D is perhaps TRBD2 (6 bases). Germline V gives CDR1 SNHLY, CDR2 FYNNEI. The germline V and J ends were trimmed by 3 bases and 2 bases, with 12 bases remaining between them. CDR3 length: 15 amino acids. CDR3 protein: CASSEGGHYTDTQYF. The CDR3 DNA follows: TGTGCCAGCAGTGAGGGAGGACACTACACAGATACGCAGTATTTT.

The J gene is TRBJ1-1, the V gene TRBV3-1 (or the pseudogene TRBV3-2); D call uncertain. This CDR3 has 12 amino acids. V was pared by 4 bases and J by 6 bases, with 9 bases between. CDR1 and CDR2 (germline): LGHDT, YNNKEL (reference sequence). This CDR3 is CASSLLYSEAFF. The CDR3 DNA reads TGTGCCAGCAGCCTCCTGTATTCTGAAGCTTTCTTT.

The J gene is TRBJ2-7, the V gene TRBV7-3; no clear D gene. CDR3 length: 17 residues. Germline V lookup: CDR1 SGHTA, CDR2 FQGTGA. The V end was cut by 1 base, the J end by 1 base, with 17 bases between. The CDR3 sequence: CASSLNPPLNQSYEQYF. The CDR3, as DNA: TGTGCCAGCAGCTTAAACCCCCCTCTAAACCAATCCTACGAGCAGTACTTC.

This clone occurred once. The chain is built from TRBV6-2 or TRBV6-3 and TRBJ1-6, with 10 bases matching TRBD1. V shed 6 bases, J shed 11 bases, and the junction held 10 bases outside the gene matches. This CDR3 is built from 15 residues. Germline loops: CDR1 MNHEY, CDR2 SVGEGT. CDR3: CASSPGTGEGTPLHF. As DNA, the CDR3 is TGTGCCAGCAGCCCCGGGACAGGGGAAGGGACACCCCTCCACTTT.

This clone was found once. The J gene is TRBJ2-1, the V gene TRBV7-2; D perhaps matches TRBD2 (6 bases). V dropped 0 bases and J dropped 6 bases, with 9 bases sitting between them. Germline V lookup: CDR1 SGHTA, CDR2 FQGNSA. The CDR3 runs 14 residues. CDR3 in amino acids: CASSLAGLSNEQFF. DNA for the CDR3: TGTGCCAGCAGCTTAGCGGGACTTAGCAATGAGCAGTTCTTC.

The chain employs TRBV5-1 and TRBJ2-5; TRBD2 is a possible D gene (5 bases). CDR3 length: 14 amino acids. Germline loops: CDR1 SGHRS, CDR2 YFSETQ. The V end lost 0 bases, the J end lost 5 bases, and 11 bases lay between the germline ends. The CDR3 spells CASSLDWRGETQYF. Written as DNA, the CDR3 is TGCGCCAGCAGCTTGGACTGGAGAGGGGAGACCCAGTACTTC.

This clone appeared a single time. The chain joins TRBV19 to TRBJ2-7; possibly TRBD1 for D (5 bases). CDR1 LNHDA and CDR2 SQIVND come from the germline V gene (reference sequence). The V and J ends lost 6 bases and 0 bases respectively, with 12 bases between them. This CDR3 is 14 amino acids long. The CDR3 DNA reads as TGTGCCAGTAGCGCCAGGGATGGCTCCTACGAGCAGTACTTC. The encoded protein is CASSARDGSYEQYF.

The chain employs TRBV19 and TRBJ1-4; no reliable D call. CDR1 is LNHDA, CDR2 SQIVND, per germline (reference sequence). This CDR3 spans 15 amino acids. V lost 4 bases to trimming and J lost 7 bases, with 16 bases between them. The CDR3 nucleotides read TGTGCCAGTAGTACCAACGCCGGGTCACCTGAAAAACTGTTTTTT. This codes for CASSTNAGSPEKLFF.

This chain joins TRBV6-6 and TRBJ2-5, with D perhaps TRBD2 (5 bases). The ends were cut back, 4 bases at V and 2 bases at J, with 11 bases in the middle. The CDR3 runs 14 residues. CDR1 MNHNY and CDR2 SVGAGI come from the germline V gene (reference sequence). The CDR3 DNA reads as TGTGCCAGCAGTTCAAGCGGCGCGCAAGAGACCCAGTACTTC. Residues: CASSSSGAQETQYF.

This rearrangement joins TRBV3-1 (or the pseudogene TRBV3-2) to TRBJ2-5; 14 bases are shared with TRBD2. Germline V lookup: CDR1 LGHDT, CDR2 YNNKEL (reference sequence). The CDR3 has 18 residues. Trimming cost V 5 bases and J 5 bases; bases outside gene matches: 13. As DNA, the CDR3 is TGTGCCAGCAGCTTTGCCGGGACTAGCGGGAGCTTGCGGGAGACCCAGTACTTC. Its protein product is CASSFAGTSGSLRETQYF.

This clone has more than one count but fewer than ten. The chain has TRBV7-9 and TRBJ2-1, with 8 positions matching TRBD2. V shed 5 bases and J 3 bases; nucleotides not matched to a gene: 12. Germline loops: CDR1 SEHNR, CDR2 FQNEAQ (reference sequence). The CDR3 runs 17 residues. CDR3 nucleotides: TGTGCCAGCAGCCTTCCGGGGGGGCCCCCCAACTACAATGAGCAGTTCTTC. Protein sequence: CASSLPGGPPNYNEQFF.

The rearrangement joins TRBV28 to TRBJ2-2; 9 bases match TRBD1. Germline V CDR1 and CDR2: MDHEN, SYDVKM. V gave up 6 bases and J gave up 4 bases; unmatched junction bases: 9. This CDR3 contains 16 residues. The CDR3: CASSTQGAQGTGELFF. Here the CDR3 DNA reads TGTGCCAGCAGCACACAGGGGGCGCAAGGCACCGGGGAGCTGTTTTTT.

The chain recombines TRBV19 with TRBJ1-5; 7 positions agree with TRBD1. V lost 7 bases to trimming and J lost 0 bases; unmatched junction nucleotides: 3. The CDR3 loop spans 14 amino acids. Germline V gene sequence: CDR1 LNHDA, CDR2 SQIVND (reference sequence). The CDR3 region has the DNA TGTGCCAGTAATTACAGGGGTAGCAATCAGCCCCAGCATTTT. Amino acids: CASNYRGSNQPQHF.

V usage is TRBV7-9 and J usage is TRBJ2-1; 9 bases align to TRBD2. This CDR3 region has 16 residues. Germline V gene lookup returns CDR1 SEHNR and CDR2 FQNEAQ (reference sequence). The V segment lost 4 bases and the J segment 8 bases; nucleotides outside the gene matches: 12. CDR3 sequence reads: CASSSLQGRGGYEQFF. CDR3 sequence (DNA): TGTGCCAGCAGCTCCCTCCAAGGGCGGGGGGGCTATGAGCAGTTCTTC.

This chain uses TRBV12-3 or TRBV12-4 with TRBJ1-2; tentatively, D is TRBD1 (5 bases). V dropped 8 bases and J dropped 8 bases, with 15 bases sitting between them. The CDR3 extends over 12 amino acids. The CDR3 DNA reads as TGTGCCAGCGGGGGGATAGGCGCGGGCTACACCTTC. Residues: CASGGIGAGYTF.

The chain employs TRBV9 and TRBJ2-7; 10 bases agree with TRBD1. V lost 3 bases and J lost 5; bases outside the gene matches: 5. The germline V gene encodes CDR1 SGDLS and CDR2 YYNGEE. This CDR3 is 14 amino acids long. For the CDR3, the DNA is TGTGCCAGCAGCGGGACAGGGGGGCTAAACGAGCAGTACTTC. It specifies CASSGTGGLNEQYF.

This clone has only one observation. The rearrangement links TRBV6-6 to TRBJ1-5, with TRBD1 as a possible D gene (6 bases). V lost 6 bases and J lost 6, with 12 bases in between. CDR1 and CDR2 (germline): MNHNY, SVGAGI (reference sequence). The CDR3 has 13 residues. CDR3 coding DNA: TGTGCCAGCAGCCCCTCCAGGGGTCAGCCCCAGCATTTT. As protein: CASSPSRGQPQHF.

The V gene is TRBV4-2, the J gene TRBJ2-3, with D perhaps matching TRBD2 (5 bases). Germline CDR1 is LGHNA and CDR2 is YNFKEQ. This CDR3 contains 16 residues. Trimming cost V 0 bases and J 0 bases, with 10 bases left between them. The CDR3, as DNA: TGTGCCAGCAGCCAAGAAGGTACTAGTAGCACAGATACGCAGTATTTT. Translated: CASSQEGTSSTDTQYF.

The chain links TRBV5-1 to TRBJ2-3, with TRBD1 identical over 9 bases. V dropped 2 bases and J dropped 4; count of bases not matched to a gene: 2. Germline V gene sequence: CDR1 SGHRS, CDR2 YFSETQ. The CDR3 totals 14 residues. In DNA, the CDR3 is TGCGCCAGCAGCTTAGGGACAGGGTCAGATACGCAGTATTTT. Translating gives CASSLGTGSDTQYF.

There are a few counts of this clone. The V call is TRBV6-2 or TRBV6-3, the J call TRBJ2-2; 8 bases fit TRBD2. Germline CDR1 and CDR2: MNHEY and SVGEGT. V shed 4 bases, J shed 5 bases, and the junction held 6 bases outside the gene matches. CDR3 length equals 15 residues. The DNA for the CDR3 is TGTGCCAGCAGTTTTAGCGGGATAGGTACCGGGGAGCTGTTTTTT. It is translated as CASSFSGIGTGELFF.

The rearrangement uses TRBV16 and TRBJ2-2; D remains ambiguous. Germline V gene lookup returns CDR1 KGHSY and CDR2 FQNENV. V was trimmed by 3 bases and J by 6 bases, leaving 8 bases between them. The CDR3 is made up of 13 amino acids. The CDR3 protein is CASSQLVSGELFF. CDR3 sequence (DNA): TGTGCCAGCAGCCAGCTAGTCTCCGGGGAGCTGTTTTTT.

This clone was seen a handful of times. The genes are TRBV5-1 and TRBJ2-7; TRBD1 might be the D (6 bases). Trimming removed 3 bases at V and 5 bases at J, with 12 bases between. This CDR3 comprises 13 residues. Looked up from germline, CDR1 is SGHRS and CDR2 is YFSETQ. Here the CDR3 reads CASSWDGGDEQYF. In DNA, the CDR3 is TGCGCCAGCAGCTGGGATGGGGGCGACGAGCAGTACTTC. Full variable domain (missing parts from reference TRBV5-1 and TRBJ2-7): KAGVTQTPRYLIKTRGQQVTLSCSPISGHRSVSWYQQTPGQGLQFLFEYFSETQRNKGNFPGRFSGRQFSNSRSEMNVSTLELGDSALYLCASSWDGGDEQYFGPGTRLTVT.

In its sample, this clone was seen a few times. The chain carries TRBV2 and TRBJ1-6; 8 positions agree with TRBD1. CDR3 length: 16 residues. Germline loops: CDR1 SNHLY, CDR2 FYNNEI. V lost 10 bases to trimming and J lost 5 bases; unmatched junction nucleotides: 13. The CDR3 bases are TGTGCCATTCGACCAGAGACAGGGGCCAATAATTCACCCCTCCACTTT. Its translation is CAIRPETGANNSPLHF.

The J gene is TRBJ1-3, the V gene TRBV6-6; D gene uncertain. Trimming stripped 6 bases from V and 4 bases from J, with 7 bases between. CDR1 is MNHNY, CDR2 SVGAGI, per germline (reference sequence). The CDR3 runs to 12 residues. This CDR3 is CASSPGGNTIYF. The CDR3 DNA follows: TGTGCCAGCAGCCCAGGAGGAAACACCATATATTTT.